This entry features one T cell receptor (beta chain) sequence. Its antigen is still unknown. Trimming pared 4 bases from V and 2 bases from J, leaving 25 bases between. Germline V lookup: CDR1 PRHDT, CDR2 FYEKMQ (reference sequence). The CDR3 loop spans 19 amino acids. The sample comes from a study of cytomegalovirus exposure and HLA in healthy donors. About the research overall: Earlier findings included roughly 120 million unique TCR beta sequences obtained from around 180 million T cells. Genotyping showed less than 85% of 300 to 450 donors falling in the Caucasian-associated ancestry cluster. Study-level results: A later analysis by the authors found several of the most significant clusters apparently linked to common viral pathogens. It is likely that the observed cluster of highly shared sequence variants was a sequencing artifact.

Vbeta (60) and Jbeta (13) primers were used in the PCR. Using immunoSEQ multiplex PCR, the repertoire was profiled, and TCRdb retains in-frame clones only, with some absent. The table records more than 80,000 clones, about 84% of them present only once. The sequencing sample was made of PBMCs. The clonotype comes from a girl aged 2-10 years in good health and CMV-seropositive. This chain links TRBV13 with TRBJ2-3; D perhaps matches TRBD1 (7 bases). Here the CDR3 DNA reads TGTGCCAGCAGCTCGTTCCCCGGCGGGACAGACCCCTACACAGATACGCAGTATTTT. It codes for CASSSFPGGTDPYTDTQYF.